Only a few counts were recorded for the clone carrying this TCR beta chain. This entry is derived from a study of T-cell memory formation after mild COVID-19. Study details: Across donors, TCR clusters were largely donor specific.

MiXCR, run by TCRdb on the 5' RACE reads, gives a single entry per CDR3 protein. Among about 180,000 distinct CDR3 sequences listed, approximately 18% were seen once. Looked up from germline, CDR1 is LNHNV and CDR2 is YYDKDF (reference sequence). V shed 5 bases and J shed 6 bases, with 19 bases lying between them. The CDR3 length is 16 residues. J is TRBJ2-2 and V is TRBV15; D is undetermined. The receptor was derived from a man younger than 35 who had mild COVID-19 (a few samples of this study predate the infection). Cell type and time point are not known. The sample was PBMCs or a T cell subset sorted from them (not recorded which). The CDR3 is CATSAPEPKTAGELFF. In DNA, the CDR3 is TGTGCCACCAGCGCCCCGGAACCAAAGACGGCCGGGGAGCTGTTTTTT.